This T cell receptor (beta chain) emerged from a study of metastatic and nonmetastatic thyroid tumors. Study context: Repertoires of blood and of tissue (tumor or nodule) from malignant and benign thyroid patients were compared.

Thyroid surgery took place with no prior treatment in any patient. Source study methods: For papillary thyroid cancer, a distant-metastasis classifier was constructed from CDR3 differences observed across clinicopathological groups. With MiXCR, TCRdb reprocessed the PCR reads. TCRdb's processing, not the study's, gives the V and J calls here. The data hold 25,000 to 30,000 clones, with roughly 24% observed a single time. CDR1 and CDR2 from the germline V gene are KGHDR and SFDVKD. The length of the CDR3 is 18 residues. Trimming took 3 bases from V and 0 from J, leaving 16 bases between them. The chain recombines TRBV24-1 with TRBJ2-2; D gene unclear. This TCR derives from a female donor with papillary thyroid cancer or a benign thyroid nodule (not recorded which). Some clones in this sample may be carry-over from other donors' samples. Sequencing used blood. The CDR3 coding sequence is TGTGCCACCAGTGATCCCCCCCTGGGCCCAGCGAACACCGGGGAGCTGTTTTTT. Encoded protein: CATSDPPLGPANTGELFF.